This TCR beta chain emerged from a study of cytomegalovirus exposure and HLA in healthy donors. CDR1 is LNHDA, CDR2 SQIVND, per germline (reference sequence). The CDR3 is 15 amino acids. Trimming left V 9 bases short and J 2 bases short, with 17 bases between. Primers included in the PCR were 60 Vbeta and 13 Jbeta primers. Profiled with immunoSEQ multiplex PCR; TCRdb holds only in-frame clones, not every one. The sample holds about 210,000 clones; 70% to 90% are singletons and the top ten take 0.2% to 0.25%. The TCR originated in a girl aged 2-10 years in good health and CMV-seronegative. The sample comprised PBMCs. The chain couples TRBV19 to TRBJ1-5; tentative D call: TRBD1 (6 bases). The CDR3 DNA is TGTGCCAGCAGGGGCAGGGGCGGTGGCAATCAGCCCCAGCATTTT. It specifies CASRGRGGGNQPQHF.